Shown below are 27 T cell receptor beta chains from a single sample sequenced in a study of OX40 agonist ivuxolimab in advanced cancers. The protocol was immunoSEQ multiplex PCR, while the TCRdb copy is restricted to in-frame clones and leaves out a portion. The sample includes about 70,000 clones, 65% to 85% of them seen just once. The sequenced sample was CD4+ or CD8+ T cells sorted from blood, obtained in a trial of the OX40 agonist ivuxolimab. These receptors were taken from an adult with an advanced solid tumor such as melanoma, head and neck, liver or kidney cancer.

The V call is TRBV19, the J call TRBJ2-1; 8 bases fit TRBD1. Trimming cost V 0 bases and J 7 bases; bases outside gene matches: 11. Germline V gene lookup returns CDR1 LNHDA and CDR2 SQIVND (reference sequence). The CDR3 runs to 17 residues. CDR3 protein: CASSIEVGRGRGNEQFF. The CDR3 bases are TGTGCCAGTAGTATAGAGGTCGGCAGGGGGCGCGGGAATGAGCAGTTCTTC.

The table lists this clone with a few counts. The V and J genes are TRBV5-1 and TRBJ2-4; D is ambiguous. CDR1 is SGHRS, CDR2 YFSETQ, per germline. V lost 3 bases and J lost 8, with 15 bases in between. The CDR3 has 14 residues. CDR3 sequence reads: CASSWGLGEDIQYF. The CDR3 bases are TGCGCCAGCAGCTGGGGTCTTGGGGAAGACATTCAGTACTTC. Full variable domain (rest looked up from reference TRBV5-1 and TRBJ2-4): KAGVTQTPRYLIKTRGQQVTLSCSPISGHRSVSWYQQTPGQGLQFLFEYFSETQRNKGNFPGRFSGRQFSNSRSEMNVSTLELGDSALYLCASSWGLGEDIQYFGAGTRLSVL.

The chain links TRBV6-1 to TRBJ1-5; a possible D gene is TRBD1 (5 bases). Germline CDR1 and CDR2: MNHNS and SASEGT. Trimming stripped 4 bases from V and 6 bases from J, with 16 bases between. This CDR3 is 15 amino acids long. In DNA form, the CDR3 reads TGTGCCAGCAGTGTCGGGACGGGGAAGTCTCAGCCCCAGCATTTT. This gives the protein CASSVGTGKSQPQHF.

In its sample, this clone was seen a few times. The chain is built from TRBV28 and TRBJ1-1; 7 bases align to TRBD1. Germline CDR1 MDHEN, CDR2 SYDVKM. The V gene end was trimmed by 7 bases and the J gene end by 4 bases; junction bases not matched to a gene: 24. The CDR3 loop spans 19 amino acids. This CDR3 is CASNPSAGKTGSRGTEAFF. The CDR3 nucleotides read TGTGCCAGCAACCCCTCGGCGGGGAAGACAGGGTCGCGGGGCACTGAAGCTTTCTTT.

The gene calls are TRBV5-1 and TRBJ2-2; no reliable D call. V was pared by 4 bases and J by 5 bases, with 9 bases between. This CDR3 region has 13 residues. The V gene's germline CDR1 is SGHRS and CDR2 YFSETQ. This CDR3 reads CASSPLATGELFF. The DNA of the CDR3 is TGCGCCAGCAGCCCCTTGGCAACCGGGGAGCTGTTTTTT. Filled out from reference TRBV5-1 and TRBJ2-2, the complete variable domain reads KAGVTQTPRYLIKTRGQQVTLSCSPISGHRSVSWYQQTPGQGLQFLFEYFSETQRNKGNFPGRFSGRQFSNSRSEMNVSTLELGDSALYLCASSPLATGELFFGEGSRLTVL.

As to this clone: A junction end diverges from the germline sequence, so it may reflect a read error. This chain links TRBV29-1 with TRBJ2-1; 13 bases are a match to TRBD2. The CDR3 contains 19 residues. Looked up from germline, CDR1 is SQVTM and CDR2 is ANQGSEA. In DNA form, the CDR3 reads TGCAACGTTGAATGCCGGACTAGCGGGGGCCCTAGCTCCTACAATGAGCAGTTCTTC. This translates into CNVECRTSGGPSSYNEQFF.

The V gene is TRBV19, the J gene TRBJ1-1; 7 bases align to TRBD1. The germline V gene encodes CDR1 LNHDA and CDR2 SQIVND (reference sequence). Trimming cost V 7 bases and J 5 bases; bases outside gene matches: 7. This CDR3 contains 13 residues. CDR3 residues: CASKTTGPTEAFF. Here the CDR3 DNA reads TGTGCCAGTAAAACGACAGGGCCGACTGAAGCTTTCTTT.

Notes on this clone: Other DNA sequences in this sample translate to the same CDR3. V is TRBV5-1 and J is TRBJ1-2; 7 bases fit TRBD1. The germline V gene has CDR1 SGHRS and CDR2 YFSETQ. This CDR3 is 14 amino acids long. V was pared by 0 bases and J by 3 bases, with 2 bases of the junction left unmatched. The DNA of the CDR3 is TGCGCCAGCAGCTTGGGGGGGACAGACTATGGCTACACCTTC. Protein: CASSLGGTDYGYTF.

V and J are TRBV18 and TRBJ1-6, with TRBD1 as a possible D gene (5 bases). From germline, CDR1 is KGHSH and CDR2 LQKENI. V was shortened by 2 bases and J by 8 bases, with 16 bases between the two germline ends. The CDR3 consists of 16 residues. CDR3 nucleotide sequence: TGTGCCAGCTCACCAGGAACGGGAGTGGGGGATTCACCCCTCCACTTT. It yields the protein CASSPGTGVGDSPLHF.

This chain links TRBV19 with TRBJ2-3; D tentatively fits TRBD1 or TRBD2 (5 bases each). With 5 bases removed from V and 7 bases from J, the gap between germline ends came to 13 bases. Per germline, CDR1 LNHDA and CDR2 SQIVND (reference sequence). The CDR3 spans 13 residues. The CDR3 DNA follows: TGTGCCAGTAGTCTGGGGGACGTCAATACGCAGTATTTT. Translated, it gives CASSLGDVNTQYF.

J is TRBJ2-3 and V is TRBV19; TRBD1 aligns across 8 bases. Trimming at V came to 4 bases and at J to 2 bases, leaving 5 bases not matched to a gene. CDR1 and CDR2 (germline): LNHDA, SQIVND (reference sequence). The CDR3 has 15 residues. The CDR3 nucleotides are TGTGCCAGTAGTAACCCGGGACAGGCCACAGATACGCAGTATTTT. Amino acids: CASSNPGQATDTQYF.

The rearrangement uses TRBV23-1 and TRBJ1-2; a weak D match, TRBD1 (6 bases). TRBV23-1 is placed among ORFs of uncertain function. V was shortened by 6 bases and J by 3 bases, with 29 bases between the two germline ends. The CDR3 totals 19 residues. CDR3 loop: CASSQTLDRQDGWDYGYTF. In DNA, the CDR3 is TGCGCCAGCAGCCAAACCCTCGACCGACAGGATGGGTGGGACTATGGCTACACCTTC.

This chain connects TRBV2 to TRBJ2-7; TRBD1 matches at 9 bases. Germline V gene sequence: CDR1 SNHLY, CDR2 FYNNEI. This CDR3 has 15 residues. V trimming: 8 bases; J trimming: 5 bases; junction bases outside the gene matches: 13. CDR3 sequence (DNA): TGTGCCAGCTGGAGGCCGGGACAGGGTAGCCACGAGCAGTACTTC. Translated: CASWRPGQGSHEQYF. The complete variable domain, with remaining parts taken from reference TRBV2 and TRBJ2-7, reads EPEVTQTPSHQVTQMGQEVILRCVPISNHLYFYWYRQILGQKVEFLVSFYNNEISEKSEIFDDQFSVERPDGSNFTLKIRSTKLEDSAMYFCASWRPGQGSHEQYFGPGTRLTVT.

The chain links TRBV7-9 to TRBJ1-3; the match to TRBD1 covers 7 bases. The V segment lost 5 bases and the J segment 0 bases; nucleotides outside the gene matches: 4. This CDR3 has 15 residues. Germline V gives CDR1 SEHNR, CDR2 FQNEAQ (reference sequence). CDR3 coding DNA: TGTGCCAGCAGCCCCGGGACAGCCTCTGGAAACACCATATATTTT. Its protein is CASSPGTASGNTIYF.

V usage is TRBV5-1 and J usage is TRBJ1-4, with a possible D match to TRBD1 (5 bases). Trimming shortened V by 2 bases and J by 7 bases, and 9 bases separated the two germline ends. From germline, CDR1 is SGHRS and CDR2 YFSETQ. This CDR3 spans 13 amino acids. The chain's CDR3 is CASSLPGGEKLFF. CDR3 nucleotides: TGCGCCAGCAGCTTACCGGGGGGTGAAAAACTGTTTTTT.

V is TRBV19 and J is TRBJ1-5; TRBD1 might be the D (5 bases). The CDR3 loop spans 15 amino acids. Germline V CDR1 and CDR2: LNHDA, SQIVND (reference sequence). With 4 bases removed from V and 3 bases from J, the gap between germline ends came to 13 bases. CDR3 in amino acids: CASSTGAGFNQPQHF. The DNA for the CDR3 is TGTGCCAGTAGTACCGGGGCGGGGTTCAATCAGCCCCAGCATTTT.

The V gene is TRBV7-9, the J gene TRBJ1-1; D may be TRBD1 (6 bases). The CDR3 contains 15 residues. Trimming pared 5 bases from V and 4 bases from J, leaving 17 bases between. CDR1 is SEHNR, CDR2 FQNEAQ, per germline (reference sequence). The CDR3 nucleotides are TGTGCCAGCAGCCAGAAAGGGGAGGGGGGCACTGAAGCTTTCTTT. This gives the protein CASSQKGEGGTEAFF.

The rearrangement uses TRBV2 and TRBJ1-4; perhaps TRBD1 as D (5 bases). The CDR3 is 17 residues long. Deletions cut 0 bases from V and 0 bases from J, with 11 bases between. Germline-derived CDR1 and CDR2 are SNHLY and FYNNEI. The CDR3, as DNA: TGTGCCAGCAGTGAAGCCTCCCGGGGGGCAACTAATGAAAAACTGTTTTTT. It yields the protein CASSEASRGATNEKLFF.

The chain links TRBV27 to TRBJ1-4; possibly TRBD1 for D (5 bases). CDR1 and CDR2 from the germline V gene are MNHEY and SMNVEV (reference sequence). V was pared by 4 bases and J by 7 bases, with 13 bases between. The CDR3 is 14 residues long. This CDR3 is CASSSYGASEKLFF. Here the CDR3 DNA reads TGTGCCAGCAGTTCGTATGGGGCGAGTGAAAAACTGTTTTTT. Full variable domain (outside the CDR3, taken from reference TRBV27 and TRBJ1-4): EAQVTQNPRYLITVTGKKLTVTCSQNMNHEYMSWYRQDPGLGLRQIYYSMNVEVTDKGDVPEGYKVSRKEKRNFPLILESPSPNQTSLYFCASSSYGASEKLFFGSGTQLSVL.

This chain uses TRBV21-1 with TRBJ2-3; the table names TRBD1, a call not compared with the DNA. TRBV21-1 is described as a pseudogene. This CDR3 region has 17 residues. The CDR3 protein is CASSKLGLGDTLYTQYF. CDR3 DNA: TGTGCCAGCAGCAAACTGGGGCTCGGGGACACCCTTTATACGCAGTATTTT.

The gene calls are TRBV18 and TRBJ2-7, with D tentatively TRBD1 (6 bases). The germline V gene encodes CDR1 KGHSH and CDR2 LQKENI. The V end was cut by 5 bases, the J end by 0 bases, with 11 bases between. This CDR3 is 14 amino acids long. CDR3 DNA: TGTGCCAGCTCAGCCGACAGGAGCTCCTACGAGCAGTACTTC. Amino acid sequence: CASSADRSSYEQYF.

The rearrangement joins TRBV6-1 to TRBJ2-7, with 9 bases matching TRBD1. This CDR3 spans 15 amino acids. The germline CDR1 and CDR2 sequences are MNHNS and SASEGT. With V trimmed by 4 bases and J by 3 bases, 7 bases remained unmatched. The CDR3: CASSAGQGTFYEQYF. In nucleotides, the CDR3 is TGTGCCAGCAGTGCAGGACAGGGGACTTTCTACGAGCAGTACTTC.

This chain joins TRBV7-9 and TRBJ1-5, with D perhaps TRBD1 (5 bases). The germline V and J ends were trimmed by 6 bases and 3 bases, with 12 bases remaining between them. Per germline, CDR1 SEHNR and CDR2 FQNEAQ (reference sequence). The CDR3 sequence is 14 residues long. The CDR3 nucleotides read TGTGCCAGCAGTAGTGGAGGGGACAATCAGCCCCAGCATTTT. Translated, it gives CASSSGGDNQPQHF.

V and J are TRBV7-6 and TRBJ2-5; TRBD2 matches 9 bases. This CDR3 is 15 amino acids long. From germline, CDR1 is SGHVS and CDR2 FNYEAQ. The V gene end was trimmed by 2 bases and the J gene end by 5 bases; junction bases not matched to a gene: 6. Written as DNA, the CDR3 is TGTGCCAGCAGCTTATCTGCGGGGGGGCGGGAGACCCAGTACTTC. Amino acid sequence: CASSLSAGGRETQYF.

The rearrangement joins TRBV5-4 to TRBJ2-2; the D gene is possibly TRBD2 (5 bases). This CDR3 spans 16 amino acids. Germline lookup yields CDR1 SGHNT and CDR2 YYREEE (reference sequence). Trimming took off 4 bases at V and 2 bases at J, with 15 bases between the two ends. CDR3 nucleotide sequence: TGTGCCAGCAGCCCGGAGGAAGGGCCTAACACCGGGGAGCTGTTTTTT. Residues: CASSPEEGPNTGELFF.

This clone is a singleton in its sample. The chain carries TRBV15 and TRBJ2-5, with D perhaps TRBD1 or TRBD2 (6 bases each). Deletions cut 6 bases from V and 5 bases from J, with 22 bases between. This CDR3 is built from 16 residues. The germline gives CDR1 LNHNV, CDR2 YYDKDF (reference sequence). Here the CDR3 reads CATREVRGPGGETQYF. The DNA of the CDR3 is TGTGCCACCAGGGAGGTTAGGGGCCCCGGGGGCGAGACCCAGTACTTC.

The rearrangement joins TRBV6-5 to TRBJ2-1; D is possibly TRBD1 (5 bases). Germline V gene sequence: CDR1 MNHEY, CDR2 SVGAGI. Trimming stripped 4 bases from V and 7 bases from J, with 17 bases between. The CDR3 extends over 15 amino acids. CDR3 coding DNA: TGTGCCAGCAGTTTGGGCATGGCAGGGCATAATGAGCAGTTCTTC. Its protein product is CASSLGMAGHNEQFF.